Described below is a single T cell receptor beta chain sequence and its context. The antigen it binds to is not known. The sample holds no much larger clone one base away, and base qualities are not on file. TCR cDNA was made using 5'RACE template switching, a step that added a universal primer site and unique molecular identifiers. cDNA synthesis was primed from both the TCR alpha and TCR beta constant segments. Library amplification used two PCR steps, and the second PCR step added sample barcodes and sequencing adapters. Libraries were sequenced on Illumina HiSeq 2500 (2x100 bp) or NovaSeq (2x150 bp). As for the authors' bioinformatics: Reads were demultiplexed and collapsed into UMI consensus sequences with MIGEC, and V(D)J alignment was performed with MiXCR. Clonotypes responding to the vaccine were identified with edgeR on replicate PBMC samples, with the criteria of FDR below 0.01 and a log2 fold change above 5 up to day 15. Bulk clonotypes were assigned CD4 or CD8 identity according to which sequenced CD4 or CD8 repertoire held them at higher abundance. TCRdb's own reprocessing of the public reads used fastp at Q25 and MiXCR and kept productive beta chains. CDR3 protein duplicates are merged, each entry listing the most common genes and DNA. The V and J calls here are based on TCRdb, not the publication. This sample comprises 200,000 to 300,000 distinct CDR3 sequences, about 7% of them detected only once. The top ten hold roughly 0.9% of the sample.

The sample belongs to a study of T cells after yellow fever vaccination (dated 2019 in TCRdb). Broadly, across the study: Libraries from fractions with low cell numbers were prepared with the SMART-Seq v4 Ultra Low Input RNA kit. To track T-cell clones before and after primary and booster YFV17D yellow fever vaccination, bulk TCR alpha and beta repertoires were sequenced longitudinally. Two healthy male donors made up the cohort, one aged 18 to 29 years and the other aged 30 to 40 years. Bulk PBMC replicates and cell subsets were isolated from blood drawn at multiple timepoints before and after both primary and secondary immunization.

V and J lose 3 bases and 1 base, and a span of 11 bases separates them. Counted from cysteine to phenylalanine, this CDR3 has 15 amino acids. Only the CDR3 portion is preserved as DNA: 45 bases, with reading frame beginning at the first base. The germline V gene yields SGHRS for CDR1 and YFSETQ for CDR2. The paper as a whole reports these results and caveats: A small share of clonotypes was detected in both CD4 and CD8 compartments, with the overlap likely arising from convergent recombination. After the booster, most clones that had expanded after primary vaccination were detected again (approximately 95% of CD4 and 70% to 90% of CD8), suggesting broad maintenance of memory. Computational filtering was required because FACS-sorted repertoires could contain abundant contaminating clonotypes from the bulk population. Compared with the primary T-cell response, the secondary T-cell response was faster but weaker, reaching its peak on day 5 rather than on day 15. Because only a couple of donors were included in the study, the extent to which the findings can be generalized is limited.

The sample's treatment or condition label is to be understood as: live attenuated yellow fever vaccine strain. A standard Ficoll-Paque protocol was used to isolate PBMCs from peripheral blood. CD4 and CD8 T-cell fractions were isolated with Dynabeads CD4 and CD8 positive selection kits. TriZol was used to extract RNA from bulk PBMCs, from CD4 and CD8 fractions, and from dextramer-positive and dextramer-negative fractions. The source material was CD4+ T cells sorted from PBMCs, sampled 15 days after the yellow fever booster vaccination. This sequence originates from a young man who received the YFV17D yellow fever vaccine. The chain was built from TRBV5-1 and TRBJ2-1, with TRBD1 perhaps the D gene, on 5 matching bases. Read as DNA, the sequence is TGCGCCAGCAGCTCGGACACGAGTTCCTACAATGAGCAGTTCTTC. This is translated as CASSSDTSSYNEQFF.